The rows below give T cell receptor beta chains drawn from one sample of a study of T cells after yellow fever vaccination. MiXCR was run by TCRdb on the 5' RACE reads, yielding one entry per CDR3 protein. The data contain around 330,000 distinct CDR3 sequences, about 3.5% of them singletons. Sequenced material: PBMCs, taken on the day of the yellow fever booster vaccination. The receptors come from a young man who received the YFV17D yellow fever vaccine. The CDR3 runs from the conserved cysteine through the conserved F or W. A D gene is named only where the DNA matches it firmly. Expanded clones are given a class, and other clones once, few, many or no size at all.

D: TRBD1
J: TRBJ2-7
size: .
V: TRBV7-2
DNA: TGTGCCAGCAGCCGAGGACAGGGGGGCTACTACGAGCAGTACTTC
CDR3: CASSRGQGGYYEQYF

D: .
J: TRBJ2-3
size: many
V: TRBV20-1
DNA: TGCAGTGCCTCTATCCGAGGGATCGGAACAGATACGCAGTATTTT
CDR3: CSASIRGIGTDTQYF

D: .
J: TRBJ2-2
size: few
V: TRBV7-2
DNA: TGTGCCAGCAGCTCAGGACCCCTAGGTTACACCGGGGAGCTGTTTTTT
CDR3: CASSSGPLGYTGELFF

D: .
J: TRBJ2-7
size: .
V: TRBV25-1
DNA: TGTGCCAGCAGTGAATGGGGTGATTCCTACGAGCAGTACTTC
CDR3: CASSEWGDSYEQYF

D: TRBD2
J: TRBJ2-3
size: many
V: TRBV20-1
DNA: TGCAGTGCTAGTCCTCGGGGGGGCCGCACAGATACGCAGTATTTT
CDR3: CSASPRGGRTDTQYF

D: TRBD1
J: TRBJ2-1
size: .
V: TRBV12-3/TRBV12-4
DNA: TGTGCCAGCAACCTACAGGGGTTAGGGGAGCAGTTCTTC
CDR3: CASNLQGLGEQFF

D: .
J: TRBJ2-5
size: many
V: TRBV29-1
DNA: TGCAGCGTTCTCTGGACGGAAAATCGGTCCCAGTACTTC
CDR3: CSVLWTENRSQYF

D: TRBD1
J: TRBJ2-1
size: many
V: TRBV5-1
DNA: TGCGCCAGCAGTCCTCGAACAGGGGGGTCCTACAATGAGCAGTTCTTC
CDR3: CASSPRTGGSYNEQFF

D: TRBD2
J: TRBJ2-5
size: few
V: TRBV20-1
DNA: TGCAGTGCAACCGGGACTAGCGGGGGCGGCGGGCAAGAGACCCAGTACTTC
CDR3: CSATGTSGGGGQETQYF

D: TRBD2
J: TRBJ2-5
size: many
V: TRBV10-3
DNA: TGTGCCATCAGTTCTCCCCCCGGACTAGGGGAAGAGACCCAGTACTTC
CDR3: CAISSPPGLGEETQYF

D: .
J: TRBJ1-3
size: few
V: TRBV4-1
DNA: TGCGCCAGCAGCCAGTCGGGTTCCTCTGGAAACACCATATATTTT
CDR3: CASSQSGSSGNTIYF

D: TRBD1
J: TRBJ2-5
size: few
V: TRBV5-1
DNA: TGCGCCAGCAGCCAGGGGACAGGGGGCCGGGGCGGGAGCCAAGAGACCCAGTACTTC
CDR3: CASSQGTGGRGGSQETQYF

D: .
J: TRBJ1-3
size: many
V: TRBV28
DNA: TGTGCCAGCAGTAAGGGGTACTCTGGAAACACCATATATTTT
CDR3: CASSKGYSGNTIYF

D: .
J: TRBJ2-5
size: many
V: TRBV9
DNA: TGTGCCAGCAGCCCTCGGACGGAGACCTGGGAGACCCAGTACTTC
CDR3: CASSPRTETWETQYF

D: .
J: TRBJ1-5
size: many
V: TRBV7-2
DNA: TGTGCCAGCAGCTTAAGAAGGGGGAATCAGCCCCAGCATTTT
CDR3: CASSLRRGNQPQHF

D: .
J: TRBJ2-3
size: .
V: TRBV20-1
DNA: TGCAGTGCTAGGGACAGCTCCACAGATACGCAGTATTTT
CDR3: CSARDSSTDTQYF

D: .
J: TRBJ2-5
size: many
V: TRBV20-1
DNA: TGCAGTGCTAGAACGCCTAGTAGTAAAGAGACCCAGTACTTC
CDR3: CSARTPSSKETQYF

D: .
J: TRBJ1-2
size: .
V: TRBV4-3
DNA: TGCGCCAGCAGCCTTAAAAAGGGCCCGGATTTGAGTGGCTACACCTTC
CDR3: CASSLKKGPDLSGYTF

D: .
J: TRBJ1-3
size: many
V: TRBV27
DNA: TGTGCCAGCAGTTCGGGGGGTGGTGGAAACACCATATATTTT
CDR3: CASSSGGGGNTIYF

D: .
J: TRBJ2-3
size: many
V: TRBV6-5
DNA: TGTGCCAGCACCAACTGGTTGGGGGCCGGAGATACGCAGTATTTT
CDR3: CASTNWLGAGDTQYF

D: .
J: TRBJ1-6
size: few
V: TRBV6-5
DNA: TGTGCCAGCAGTTATACTCGCCGTCCGGGATCACCCCTCCACTTT
CDR3: CASSYTRRPGSPLHF

D: .
J: TRBJ1-6
size: .
V: TRBV9
DNA: TGTGCCAGCAGCAACAGGAGGTATAATTCACCCCTCCACTTT
CDR3: CASSNRRYNSPLHF

D: .
J: TRBJ1-1
size: many
V: TRBV6-6
DNA: TGTGCCAGCAGTTACGAGAGTGGGAGGAACACTGAAGCTTTCTTT
CDR3: CASSYESGRNTEAFF

D: .
J: TRBJ1-5
size: many
V: TRBV2
DNA: TGTGCCAGCAGTGAACGGGCAGGCGATCAGCCCCAGCATTTT
CDR3: CASSERAGDQPQHF

D: .
J: TRBJ1-6
size: many
V: TRBV4-2
DNA: TGTGCCAGCAGCCCCCGTTCCGACCTTAGCTCCTATAATTCACCCCTCCACTTT
CDR3: CASSPRSDLSSYNSPLHF

D: .
J: TRBJ2-1
size: many
V: TRBV20-1
DNA: TGCAGTGCGTCGGAGCCCACCTACAATGAGCAGTTCTTC
CDR3: CSASEPTYNEQFF

D: .
J: TRBJ1-5
size: few
V: TRBV6-4
DNA: TGTGCCAGCAGTGACTCGAGCGCTTCAACTGGGATGCAGCCCCAGCATTTT
CDR3: CASSDSSASTGMQPQHF

D: .
J: TRBJ1-3
size: .
V: TRBV4-1
DNA: TGCGCCAGCAGCCAAGAAATCGCCAAAGCTGGAAACACCATATATTTT
CDR3: CASSQEIAKAGNTIYF